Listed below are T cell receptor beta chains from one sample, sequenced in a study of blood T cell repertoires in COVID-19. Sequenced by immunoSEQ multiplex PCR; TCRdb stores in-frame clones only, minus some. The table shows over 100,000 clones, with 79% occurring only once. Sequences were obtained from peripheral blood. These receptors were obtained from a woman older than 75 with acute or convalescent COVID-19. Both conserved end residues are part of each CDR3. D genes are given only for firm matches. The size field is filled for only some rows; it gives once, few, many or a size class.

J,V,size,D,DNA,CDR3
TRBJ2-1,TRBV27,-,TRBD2,TGTGCCAGCAGTTCCTATAGCGGGTTATCCTACAATGAGCAGTTCTTC,CASSSYSGLSYNEQFF
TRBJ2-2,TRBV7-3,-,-,TGTGCCAGCAGCTCCTTCAGCACCGGGGAGCTGTTTTTT,CASSSFSTGELFF
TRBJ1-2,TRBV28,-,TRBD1,TGTGCCAGCAGTGAGGGACAGAACTATGGCTACACCTTC,CASSEGQNYGYTF
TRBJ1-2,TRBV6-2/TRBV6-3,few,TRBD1,TGTGCCAGCAGTTTCCCCAGGGGGACGAGTTATGGCTACACCTTC,CASSFPRGTSYGYTF
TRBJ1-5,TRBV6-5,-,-,TGTGCCAGCAGTCCTAATCGCAATCAGCCCCAGCATTTT,CASSPNRNQPQHF
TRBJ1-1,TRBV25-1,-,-,TGTGCCAGCAGTGAATCAGTCAGGGGCGACGTTGAAGCTTTCTTT,CASSESVRGDVEAFF
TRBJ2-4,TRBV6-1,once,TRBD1,TGTGCCAGCAGTGAAGCTCCGGAGACAGGGGAGAACATTCAGTACTTC,CASSEAPETGENIQYF
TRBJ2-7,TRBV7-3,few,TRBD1,TGTGCCAGCGGACTGGGACAGGTCCCCTACGAGCAGTACTTC,CASGLGQVPYEQYF
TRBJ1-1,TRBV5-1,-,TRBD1,TGCGCCAGCAGCAGCCGACAGGGGGGTAACACTGAAGCTTTCTTT,CASSSRQGGNTEAFF
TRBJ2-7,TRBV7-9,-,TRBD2,TGTGCCAGCAGCTTAGGGTCGACTAGCGGGGGTAGCTCCTACGAGCAGTACTTC,CASSLGSTSGGSSYEQYF
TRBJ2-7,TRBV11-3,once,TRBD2,TGTGCCAGCAGCCCTGGGACGGGGGGAACCTACGAGCAGTACTTC,CASSPGTGGTYEQYF
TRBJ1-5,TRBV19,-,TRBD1,TGTGCCAGTAGTTCCCAGGACAGGGGCCTGGGAAGCAATCAGCCCCAGCATTTT,CASSSQDRGLGSNQPQHF
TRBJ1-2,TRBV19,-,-,TGTGCCAGTCTTCCTTTGGGGCGCGACTATGGCTACACCTTC,CASLPLGRDYGYTF
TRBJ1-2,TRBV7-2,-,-,TGTGCCAGCAGCTTAGCTCTCGGGGCTAACTATGGCTACACCTTC,CASSLALGANYGYTF
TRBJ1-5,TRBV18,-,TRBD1,TGTGCCAGCTCACCAGACAGGGGGAATAGCAATCAGCCCCAGCATTTT,CASSPDRGNSNQPQHF
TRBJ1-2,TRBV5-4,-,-,TGTGCCAGCAGCTTGGGCTCACAGAACTATGGCTACACCTTC,CASSLGSQNYGYTF
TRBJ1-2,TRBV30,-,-,TGTGCCTGGAGTGTACAGAACTATGGCTACACCTTC,CAWSVQNYGYTF
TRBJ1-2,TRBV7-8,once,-,TGTGCCAGCAGCTTAGGTTCCGGCAGGAACTATGGCTACACCTTC,CASSLGSGRNYGYTF
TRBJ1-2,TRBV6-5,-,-,TGTGCCAGCAGACGCGACAGCTATGGCTACACCTTC,CASRRDSYGYTF
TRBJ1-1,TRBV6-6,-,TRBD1,TGTGCCAGCAGTCCCCGGGGGACAGACACTGAAGCTTTCTTT,CASSPRGTDTEAFF
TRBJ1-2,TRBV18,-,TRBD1,TGTGCCAGCTCACCCCGAGACAGGGAAGGAGGCTACACCTTC,CASSPRDREGGYTF
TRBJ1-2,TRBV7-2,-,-,TGTGCCAGCAGCTTACCGTCTTTAAACTATGGCTACACCTTC,CASSLPSLNYGYTF
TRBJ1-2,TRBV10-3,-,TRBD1,TGTGCCATCAGTGAGGAGGGGGCTTCCTATGGCTACACCTTC,CAISEEGASYGYTF
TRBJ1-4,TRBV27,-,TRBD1,TGTGCCAGCTGCCGACAGGGATATGAAAAACTGTTTTTT,CASCRQGYEKLFF
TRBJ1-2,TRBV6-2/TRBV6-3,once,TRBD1,TGTGCCAGCATCCCCCAGGGGACAGCTAACTATGGCTACACCTTC,CASIPQGTANYGYTF
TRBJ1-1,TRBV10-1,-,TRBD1,TGCGCCAGCAGTGAGTCCAGGGGGTGCTATGAAGCTTTCTTT,CASSESRGCYEAFF
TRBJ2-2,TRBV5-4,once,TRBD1,TGTGCCAGCAGCTTGGAGGGGGCCTCGAACACCGGGGAGCTGTTTTTT,CASSLEGASNTGELFF
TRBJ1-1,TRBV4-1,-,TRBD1,TGCGCCAGCAGCCAAGACAGGGGGGCCGAAGCTTTCTTT,CASSQDRGAEAFF
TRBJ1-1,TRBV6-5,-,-,TGTGCCAGCCCACAGGAGCATCCGAACACTGAAGCTTTCTTT,CASPQEHPNTEAFF
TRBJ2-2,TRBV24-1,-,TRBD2,TGTGCCACCAGTGACCCGGGACTAGCGGACGTCGGGGAGCTGTTTTTT,CATSDPGLADVGELFF
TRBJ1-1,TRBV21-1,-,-,TGTGCCGCGGGGGACACACCTTTGGGATACACTGAAGCTTTCTTT,CAAGDTPLGYTEAFF
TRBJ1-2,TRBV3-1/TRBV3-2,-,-,TGTGCCAGCAGCCTTATCGGACAGACTAACTATGGCTACACCTTC,CASSLIGQTNYGYTF
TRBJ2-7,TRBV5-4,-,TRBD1,TGTGCCAGCAGCCGGACAGGGGTCACCAACGAGCAGTACTTC,CASSRTGVTNEQYF
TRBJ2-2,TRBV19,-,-,TGTGCCAGTAGAGATACGGGAGCTCCGGCCGGGGAGCTGTTTTTT,CASRDTGAPAGELFF
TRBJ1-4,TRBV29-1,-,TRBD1,TGCAGCGTTGGGGGCGACAGGGTTGGGGAAAAACTGTTTTTT,CSVGGDRVGEKLFF
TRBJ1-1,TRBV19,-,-,TGTGCCACCGGCGAGGCAGAAGCTTTCTTT,CATGEAEAFF
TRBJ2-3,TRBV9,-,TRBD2,TGTGCCAGCAGCCCCCGGACTAGCCCCGGGGCAGATACGCAGTATTTT,CASSPRTSPGADTQYF
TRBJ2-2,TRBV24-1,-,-,TGTGCCACCAGTGATTTGAAGGGGATACCAACCGGGGAGCTGTTTTTT,CATSDLKGIPTGELFF
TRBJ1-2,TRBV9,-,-,TGTGCCAGCAGCGTAGCTGGAGGGCACGGCTACACCTTC,CASSVAGGHGYTF
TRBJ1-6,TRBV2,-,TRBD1,TGTGCCAGCAGTGAATGGGGGACAGGGGAATCACCCCTCCACTTT,CASSEWGTGESPLHF
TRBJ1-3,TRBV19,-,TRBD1,TGTGCCAGTGTGGACAGGACTTCTGGAAACACCATATATTTT,CASVDRTSGNTIYF
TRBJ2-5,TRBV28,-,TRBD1,TGTGCCAGCAGGTTGGGACAGACGTTGTCGGAGACCCAGTACTTC,CASRLGQTLSETQYF
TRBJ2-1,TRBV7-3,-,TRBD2,TGTGCCAGCAGCCCATTAGCGGGGGCGGGCTACAATGAGCAGTTCTTC,CASSPLAGAGYNEQFF